The present T cell receptor beta chain was sequenced within a study of HIV-infected patients and healthy controls. Around 500 ng RNA was reverse transcribed with alpha and beta constant-region primers. Alpha and beta chain libraries were made separately by chain-specific third strand synthesis with multiplexing indices. All rearrangements within a chain used one primer pair; cDNA molecules carried barcodes. TCRdb ran MiXCR on the 5' RACE reads and lists one entry per CDR3 protein. Among some 6,000 distinct CDR3 sequences listed, around 8% were seen once. This clonotype has at least ten counts. The antigen is unknown. The CDR3 runs to 15 residues. The germline gives CDR1 MNHEY, CDR2 SVGEGT. Trimming stripped 5 bases from V and 0 bases from J, with 13 bases between. All unsorted peripheral T cells were captured because whole blood was used without fractionation. The RNA source was an approximately 2.4 ml peripheral blood draw.

Whole-study results and caveats: Healthy control repertoires had roughly threefold more distinct CDR3s than untreated HIV+ repertoires, and higher Shannon diversity. Compared with controls, mean Gini indices were significantly raised in HIV-infected repertoires, possibly indicating oligoclonality.

Here the sequenced sample was blood, taken before antiretroviral therapy. This TCR came from an adult with HIV infection. The chain is built from TRBV6-2 or TRBV6-3 and TRBJ2-5; no firm D call. CDR3 protein: CASSPRQRYQETQYF. CDR3 sequence (DNA): TGTGCCAGCAGTCCCCGCCAGCGTTACCAAGAGACCCAGTACTTC.